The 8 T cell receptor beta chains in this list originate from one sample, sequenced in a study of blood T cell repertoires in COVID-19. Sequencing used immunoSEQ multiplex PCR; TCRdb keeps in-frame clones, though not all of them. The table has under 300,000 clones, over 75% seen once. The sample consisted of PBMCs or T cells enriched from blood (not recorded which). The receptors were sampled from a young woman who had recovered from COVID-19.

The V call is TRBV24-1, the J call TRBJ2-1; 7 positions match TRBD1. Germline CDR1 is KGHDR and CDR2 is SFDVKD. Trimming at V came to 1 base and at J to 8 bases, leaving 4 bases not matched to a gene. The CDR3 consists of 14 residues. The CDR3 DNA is TGTGCCACCAGTGATTTAAAGGGGGCGTATGAGCAGTTCTTC. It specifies CATSDLKGAYEQFF.

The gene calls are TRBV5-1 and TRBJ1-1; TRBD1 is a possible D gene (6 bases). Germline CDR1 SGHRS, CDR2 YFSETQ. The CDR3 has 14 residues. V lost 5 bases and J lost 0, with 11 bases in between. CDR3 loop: CASRAGALNTEAFF. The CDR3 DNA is TGCGCCAGCAGGGCAGGGGCCCTGAACACTGAAGCTTTCTTT.

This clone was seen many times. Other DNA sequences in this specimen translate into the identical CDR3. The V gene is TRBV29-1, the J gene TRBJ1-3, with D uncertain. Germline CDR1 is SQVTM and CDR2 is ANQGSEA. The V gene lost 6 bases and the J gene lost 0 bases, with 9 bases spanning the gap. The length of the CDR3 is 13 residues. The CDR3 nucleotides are TGCAGCGTCGCCCCTAGCTCTGGAAACACCATATATTTT. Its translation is CSVAPSSGNTIYF.

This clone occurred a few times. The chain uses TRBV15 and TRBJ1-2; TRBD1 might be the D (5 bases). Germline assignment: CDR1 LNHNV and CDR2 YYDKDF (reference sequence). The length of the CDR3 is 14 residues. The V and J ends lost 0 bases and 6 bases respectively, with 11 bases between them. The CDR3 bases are TGTGCCACCAGCAGAGATCAGTGGGGGGATGGCTACACCTTC. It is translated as CATSRDQWGDGYTF.

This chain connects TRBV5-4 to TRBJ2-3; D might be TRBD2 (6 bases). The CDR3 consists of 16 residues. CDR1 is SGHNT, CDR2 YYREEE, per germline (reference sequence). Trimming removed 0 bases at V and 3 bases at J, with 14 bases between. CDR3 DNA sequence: TGTGCCAGCAGCTTGGGACTGACGGAGGGAACAGATACGCAGTATTTT. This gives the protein CASSLGLTEGTDTQYF.

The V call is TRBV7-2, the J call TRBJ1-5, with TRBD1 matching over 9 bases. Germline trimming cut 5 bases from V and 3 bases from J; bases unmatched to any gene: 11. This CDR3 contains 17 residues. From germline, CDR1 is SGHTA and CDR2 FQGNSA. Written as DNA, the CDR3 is TGTGCCAGCAGCGCCGGCTCCGGGACAGGGAACAATCAGCCCCAGCATTTT. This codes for CASSAGSGTGNNQPQHF.

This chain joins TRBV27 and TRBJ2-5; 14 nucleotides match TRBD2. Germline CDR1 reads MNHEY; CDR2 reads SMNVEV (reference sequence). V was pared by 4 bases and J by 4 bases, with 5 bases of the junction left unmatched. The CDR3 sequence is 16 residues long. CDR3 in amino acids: CASSSPGLAGGETQYF. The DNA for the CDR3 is TGTGCCAGCAGTTCCCCCGGACTAGCGGGGGGAGAGACCCAGTACTTC.

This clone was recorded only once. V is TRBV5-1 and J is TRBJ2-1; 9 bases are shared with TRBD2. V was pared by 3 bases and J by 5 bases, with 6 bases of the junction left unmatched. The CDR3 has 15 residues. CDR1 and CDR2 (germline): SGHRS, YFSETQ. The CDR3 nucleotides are TGCGCCAGCAGCTCTCTAGCGGGGTCTAACAATGAGCAGTTCTTC. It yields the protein CASSSLAGSNNEQFF.